This T cell receptor beta chain was sequenced in a study of beta chain features in type 1 diabetes (dated by TCRdb to the late 2010s). Describing the broader study: Mean age, gender distribution, total cell number and subset yield were not different between patients and healthy donors. A total of 85 million to 140 million sorted cells were examined across all samples, and the number of cells per subset was strongly correlated with RNA yield. The study compared TCRB repertoires of sorted circulating CD4+ T cell subsets between recently diagnosed type 1 diabetes patients and matched healthy donors. Regulatory and stem cell-like memory subsets were obtained from only 8 patients and about 8 healthy donors, while naive and central memory subsets were obtained from all 28 donors.

The entire isolated RNA was reverse transcribed using the High Capacity cDNA Reverse Transcription Kit, and thus expressed TCRB transcripts were sequenced. Naive, central memory and regulatory T cell samples underwent deep immunoSEQ sequencing, averaging approximately 3.3 million total reads per sample. Sorted cells were lysed in RLT buffer, and RNA was extracted using DNase-treated RNeasy Micro or Mini kits according to cell number. To prevent cross-contamination, each cell subset was processed individually, whereas patient and healthy donor samples were processed jointly. The immunoSEQ multiplex PCR was used to amplify TCRB sequences from cDNA, generating 87-bp fragments that spanned the CDR3 region. The amplicons were sequenced using the Illumina HiSeq platform. The study's processing was this. Synthetic template baselines were used to correct PCR bias computationally, reads within Hamming distance 2 were collapsed, and singletons that could not be merged were discarded. By aligning reads against IMGT, V, D and J genes, CDR3 length, and insertions or deletions at six rearrangement sites were assigned. Within each subset, clonotype counts were normalized to the number of sorted cells before true diversity and Gini coefficients were calculated with the tcR R package. The overlap coefficient, calculated on TCRB nucleotide sequences, was used to measure repertoire sharing. Out-of-frame TCRB sequences from naive cells were analyzed to stand in for the pre-selection repertoire. The table was pulled from immuneACCESS by TCRdb, which kept in-frame rearrangements only. Such tables lose some clones; where checked, under half of the loss comes from unresolved V genes, and the rest has no known cause. V and J calls and clone size are those listed in that table; D and trimming were worked out from the DNA. The sample contains about 250,000 clones, roughly an eighth of them found a single time. The ten largest clones represent roughly 0.024% of the sample.

Each donor gave one peripheral blood draw, averaging around 120 mL, which was collected into heparinised tubes. Naive, central memory, regulatory and stem cell-like memory CD4+ T cells were sorted on a BD FACSAria II using a panel including CD45RO, CCR7, CD25, CD127, CD95 and CD27. Purity was above 95% for every sorted population. PBMCs were separated immediately by Lymphoprep density gradient centrifugation and were stained directly, without being cultured. Samples were stained and sorted in pairs, with one healthy donor and one patient per experiment, so that batch effects were minimized. Broader findings and caveats from the paper: PCR might favor shorter templates, but patient and control samples were amplified and corrected together, so any skew would affect both groups equally. A moderate but significant shortening of TCRB CDR3 length was observed in type 1 diabetes patients in all four CD4+ subsets. Because cDNA was sequenced instead of genomic DNA, activated cells with high expression could be over-represented, although the groups did not differ in activation or CD3 levels. Naive, central memory and regulatory TCRB repertoires appeared to be more alike among patients than among healthy donors. Patients with type 1 diabetes made fewer insertions and deleted more nucleotides at VDJ recombination sites, implying thymic rearrangement abnormalities. Because the HLA sub-analyses included only small numbers of individuals, any influence of HLA type on TCRB rearrangement was left unresolved.

This clone was seen a handful of times. The clone's antigen remains unknown. Nothing much larger sits one base from this clone, and base qualities are not available. The sequencing sample was made of naive CD4+ T cells from blood. What this sample's cell subset or site label stands for: true naive CD4+ T cells. This TCR derives from a woman in her thirties or forties in good health.

The DNA reads as follows: TGTGCCAGCAGCTTAGATAGGGGGAGCGGCGGGGAGCTGTTTTTT. The translation is CASSLDRGSGGELFF. The chain couples TRBV11-2 to TRBJ2-2; matching of 6 bases hints at TRBD1 as the D gene. There are 15 amino acids in the CDR3, from cysteine to phenylalanine inclusive. This entry keeps only the CDR3 DNA: 45 bases, framed from base 1. V and J are truncated by 0 bases and 7 bases respectively, leaving an intervening sequence of 12 bases. The germline V gene supplies CDR1 SGHAT and CDR2 FQNNGV.